This TCR beta chain was recorded in a study of OX40 agonist ivuxolimab in advanced cancers. As for the study in general: Enrolled patients in dose escalation had cancers that were hepatocellular carcinoma, melanoma, renal cell or head and neck cancer. Three patients, one with hepatocellular carcinoma and two with cutaneous melanoma, responded partially. Broader study findings: CD4+ and CD8+ T cells in blood underwent clonal expansion by week 6 at 0.1 to 3.0 mg/kg.

Concerning this clone: Its specificity is not known.

The sampling schedule covered blood at baseline, cycle 4 day 1, and cycle 7 day 1. Produced via immunoSEQ multiplex PCR; TCRdb's table is partial and in-frame only. Of around 63,000 clones listed, about 90% were seen once; the top ten hold around 25%. The receptor was derived from an adult with an advanced solid tumor such as melanoma, head and neck, liver or kidney cancer. The sample consisted of CD4+ or CD8+ T cells sorted from blood, taken in a trial of the OX40 agonist ivuxolimab.

The CDR3 DNA sequence: TGTGCCAGCAGCTTGGGGTCAGGGGTAATAGTTACGCAGTATTTT. It translates to CASSLGSGVIVTQYF. The chain combines TRBV7-3 with TRBJ2-3, with D possibly being TRBD1 (6 bases). V lost 3 bases, J lost 8 bases, and 18 bases lay in between. This CDR3 has 15 residues. Germline assignment: CDR1 SGHTA and CDR2 FQGTGA.